The TCR beta chain under discussion was sequenced for a study of cytomegalovirus exposure and HLA in healthy donors. V lost 2 bases, J lost 5 bases, and 4 bases stayed unmatched. The CDR3 is 14 amino acids. CDR1 is SGDLS and CDR2 is YYNGEE in the germline V gene. Amplification used 60 Vbeta primers and 13 Jbeta primers. Measured with immunoSEQ multiplex PCR; TCRdb has only the in-frame clones, and not every one. Among approximately 150,000 clones listed, roughly 78% were seen once. The origin of this receptor is a young man in good health and CMV-seropositive. The chain recombines TRBV9 with TRBJ2-7, with 10 positions matching TRBD1. Sequenced material: PBMCs. In DNA form, the CDR3 reads TGTGCCAGCAGCGTGGCGGGACAGGGGAACGAGCAGTACTTC. Protein product: CASSVAGQGNEQYF.